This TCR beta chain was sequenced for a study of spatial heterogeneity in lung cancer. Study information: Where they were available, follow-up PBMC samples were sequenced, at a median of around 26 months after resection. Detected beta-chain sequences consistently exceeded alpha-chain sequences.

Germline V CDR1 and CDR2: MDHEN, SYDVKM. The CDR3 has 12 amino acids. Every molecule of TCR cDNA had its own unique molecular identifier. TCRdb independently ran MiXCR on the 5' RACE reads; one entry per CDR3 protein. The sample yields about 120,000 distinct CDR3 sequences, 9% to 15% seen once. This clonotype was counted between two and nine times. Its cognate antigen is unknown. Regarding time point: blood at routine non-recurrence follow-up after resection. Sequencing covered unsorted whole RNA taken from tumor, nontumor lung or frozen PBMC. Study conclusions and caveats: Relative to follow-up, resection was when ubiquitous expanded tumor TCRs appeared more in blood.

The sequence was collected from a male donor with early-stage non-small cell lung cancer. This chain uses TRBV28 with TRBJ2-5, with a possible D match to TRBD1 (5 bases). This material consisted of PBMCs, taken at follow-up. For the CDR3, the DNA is TGTGCGACAGCAAGGGGTCGAGAGACCCAGTACTTC. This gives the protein CATARGRETQYF.